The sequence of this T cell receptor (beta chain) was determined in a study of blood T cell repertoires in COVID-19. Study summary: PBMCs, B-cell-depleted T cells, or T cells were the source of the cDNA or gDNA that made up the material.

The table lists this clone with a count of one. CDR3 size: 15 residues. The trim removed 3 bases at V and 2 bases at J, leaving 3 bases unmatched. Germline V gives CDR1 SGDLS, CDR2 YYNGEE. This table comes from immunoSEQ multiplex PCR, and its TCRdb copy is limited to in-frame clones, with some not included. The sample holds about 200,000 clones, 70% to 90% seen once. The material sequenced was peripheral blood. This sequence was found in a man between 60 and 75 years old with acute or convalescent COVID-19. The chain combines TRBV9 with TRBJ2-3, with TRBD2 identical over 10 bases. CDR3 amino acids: CASSALAGDTDTQYF. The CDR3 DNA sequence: TGTGCCAGCAGCGCCCTAGCGGGGGACACAGATACGCAGTATTTT.